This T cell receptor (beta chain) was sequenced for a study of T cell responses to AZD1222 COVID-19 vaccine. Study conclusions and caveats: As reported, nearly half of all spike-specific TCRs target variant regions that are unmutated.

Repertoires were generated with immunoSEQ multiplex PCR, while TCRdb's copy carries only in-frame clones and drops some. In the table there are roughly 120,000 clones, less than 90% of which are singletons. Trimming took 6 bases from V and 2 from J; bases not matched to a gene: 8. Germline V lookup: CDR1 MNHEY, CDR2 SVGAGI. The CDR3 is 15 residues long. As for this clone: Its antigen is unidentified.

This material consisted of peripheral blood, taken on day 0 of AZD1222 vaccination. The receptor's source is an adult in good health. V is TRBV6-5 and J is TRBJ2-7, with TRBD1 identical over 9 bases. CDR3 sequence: CASSLGQGSPYEQYF. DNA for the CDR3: TGTGCCAGCAGCCTGGGACAGGGCTCCCCCTACGAGCAGTACTTC.